This T cell receptor beta chain derives from a study of blood T cell repertoires in COVID-19. This clone has only one observation. The repertoire was sequenced with immunoSEQ multiplex PCR; TCRdb's copy has only in-frame clones and lacks some. The sample lists 150,000 to 200,000 clones, 86% occurring once. V shed 1 base and J 3 bases; nucleotides not matched to a gene: 11. Germline V CDR1 and CDR2: MNHNS, SASEGT. The CDR3 runs 19 residues. The receptor's source is a man aged 18 to 30 with acute or convalescent COVID-19. The chain carries TRBV6-1 and TRBJ2-2; 10 positions agree with TRBD1. The specimen was peripheral blood. The CDR3 reads CASSEGPGGGTGDTGELFF. The CDR3, as DNA: TGTGCCAGCAGTGAAGGACCTGGGGGGGGGACAGGGGACACCGGGGAGCTGTTTTTT.